Each of the 12 T cell receptor beta chains below was sequenced from the same sample in a study of T-cell reconstitution after alpha-beta-depleted transplantation in children. TCRbeta library preparation incorporated unique molecular identifiers. MiXCR was run by TCRdb on the PCR reads, yielding one entry per CDR3 protein. The sample yields about 610,000 distinct CDR3 sequences, under 12% seen once. The source was PBMCs from the stem cell graft donor, collected from the stem cell graft. These receptors were obtained from a human donor who donated a stem cell graft to a child with acute myeloid leukemia.

The sample holds many counts of this clonotype. The chain uses TRBV11-2 and TRBJ2-5; D unresolved. Trimming left V 0 bases short and J 6 bases short, with 5 bases between. The CDR3 is 12 amino acids. The germline V gene has CDR1 SGHAT and CDR2 FQNNGV. The CDR3 nucleotides read TGTGCCAGCAGCTTAGATCGACAGACCCAGTACTTC. This translates into CASSLDRQTQYF. Using reference TRBV11-2 and TRBJ2-5 for the parts outside the CDR3, the full variable domain is EAGVAQSPRYKIIEKRQSVAFWCNPISGHATLYWYQQILGQGPKLLIQFQNNGVVDDSQLPKDRFSAERLKGVDSTLKIQPAKLEDSAVYLCASSLDRQTQYFGPGTRLLVL.

V and J are TRBV7-2 and TRBJ2-3; a weak D match, TRBD1 (6 bases). V was pared by 3 bases and J by 2 bases, with 15 bases between. The CDR3 is made up of 16 amino acids. CDR1 is SGHTA and CDR2 is FQGNSA in the germline V gene. The CDR3 loop is CASSLGAWTSTDTQYF. DNA for the CDR3: TGTGCCAGCAGCTTGGGGGCCTGGACCTCCACAGATACGCAGTATTTT.

A few counts support this clonotype. The chain is built from TRBV20-1 and TRBJ1-4; D might be TRBD1 (5 bases). This CDR3 spans 15 amino acids. With 3 bases removed from V and 5 bases from J, the gap between germline ends came to 16 bases. Germline V gene lookup returns CDR1 DFQATT and CDR2 SNEGSKA (reference sequence). CDR3 sequence (DNA): TGCAGTGCTAGCGACCTTCCGGGACGGAATGAAAAACTGTTTTTT. This gives the protein CSASDLPGRNEKLFF.

This clonotype came up many times. V usage is TRBV29-1 and J usage is TRBJ1-1; the match to TRBD1 covers 9 bases. V dropped 5 bases and J dropped 1; count of bases not matched to a gene: 8. This CDR3 has 15 residues. Germline V gives CDR1 SQVTM, CDR2 ANQGSEA. CDR3 nucleotide sequence: TGCAGCGTTCAATACAGGGGGCTGAGGAACACTGAAGCTTTCTTT. Amino acids: CSVQYRGLRNTEAFF.

This clonotype was seen at least ten times. The rearrangement links TRBV27 to TRBJ2-5; weak D call: TRBD2 (7 bases). The CDR3 totals 14 residues. CDR1 is MNHEY and CDR2 is SMNVEV in the germline V gene (reference sequence). V was clipped by 7 bases and J by 5 bases, with 17 bases between them. The CDR3 here is CASTRGGAGETQYF. CDR3 nucleotides: TGTGCCAGCACCAGAGGGGGGGCCGGTGAGACCCAGTACTTC.

This clonotype occurred a few times. The rearrangement links TRBV15 to TRBJ2-5; 7 positions match TRBD2. V shed 8 bases and J 1 base; nucleotides not matched to a gene: 13. CDR1 and CDR2 from the germline V gene are LNHNV and YYDKDF (reference sequence). CDR3 length equals 16 residues. The CDR3 protein is CATAAWRAGAQETQYF. For the CDR3, the DNA is TGTGCCACCGCGGCGTGGAGGGCGGGAGCCCAAGAGACCCAGTACTTC.

At least ten counts were recorded for this clonotype. The chain joins TRBV11-2 to TRBJ2-1; 7 nucleotides align to TRBD2. Germline V gives CDR1 SGHAT, CDR2 FQNNGV. The CDR3 has 16 residues. The V segment lost 0 bases and the J segment 4 bases; nucleotides outside the gene matches: 6. CDR3 coding DNA: TGTGCCAGCAGCTTAGATGGGGGGGGTTTGTACAATGAGCAGTTCTTC. As protein: CASSLDGGGLYNEQFF. Filled out from reference TRBV11-2 and TRBJ2-1, the complete variable domain reads EAGVAQSPRYKIIEKRQSVAFWCNPISGHATLYWYQQILGQGPKLLIQFQNNGVVDDSQLPKDRFSAERLKGVDSTLKIQPAKLEDSAVYLCASSLDGGGLYNEQFFGPGTRLTVL.

This clonotype was detected a few times. The chain carries TRBV9 and TRBJ2-3; TRBD2 aligns across 10 bases. Germline lookup yields CDR1 SGDLS and CDR2 YYNGEE. After removal of 4 bases from V and 3 bases from J, the junction contained 11 bases not matched to a gene. CDR3 length: 17 residues. DNA of the CDR3: TGTGCCAGCAGCCCTAGACTAGCGGGCGGTGAAACAGATACGCAGTATTTT. This translates into CASSPRLAGGETDTQYF.

The J gene is TRBJ1-2, the V gene TRBV29-1; unclear D gene. This CDR3 has 14 residues. Trimming took off 4 bases at V and 4 bases at J, with 16 bases between the two ends. Germline V gene data show CDR1 as SQVTM and CDR2 as ANQGSEA. The CDR3 bases are TGCAGCGTTGCCCCGGCACCTAAGGGCTATGGCTACACCTTC. Translating it yields CSVAPAPKGYGYTF.

This CDR3 reads CASRQSSEAYNEQFF. DNA of the CDR3: TGCGCCAGCAGACAATCGAGCGAAGCCTACAATGAGCAGTTCTTC. V gene TRBV4-3 combines with J gene TRBJ2-1; D gene unclear. The length of the CDR3 is 15 residues. The V end was cut by 6 bases, the J end by 2 bases, with 14 bases between. CDR1 is LGHNA and CDR2 is YSLEER in the germline V gene.

The chain joins TRBV5-1 to TRBJ2-1; the D gene is possibly TRBD1 (5 bases). V was pared by 2 bases and J by 4 bases, with 13 bases between. The germline V gene encodes CDR1 SGHRS and CDR2 YFSETQ. The length of the CDR3 is 15 residues. CDR3 amino acids: CASSLIDRRYNEQFF. CDR3 DNA sequence: TGCGCCAGCAGCTTAATAGACAGAAGGTACAATGAGCAGTTCTTC.

This clonotype occurred many times. The chain has TRBV5-1 and TRBJ2-1, with D perhaps TRBD1 or TRBD2 (5 bases each). Trimming took 4 bases from V and 0 from J, leaving 11 bases between them. Per the germline V gene, CDR1 is SGHRS and CDR2 is YFSETQ. The CDR3 totals 15 residues. The CDR3 DNA sequence: TGCGCCAGCAGCAGGGACGGCAGCTCCTACAATGAGCAGTTCTTC. The encoded protein is CASSRDGSSYNEQFF.